This T cell receptor beta chain was obtained from a study of prognosis after radiotherapy for stage I lung cancer. Study-level background: The patients, all with stage I non-small cell lung cancer, were enrolled between 2018 and early 2019. Medical inoperability applied to all of the non-small cell lung cancer patients.

The germline V and J ends were trimmed by 1 base and 7 bases, with 14 bases remaining between them. The CDR3 sequence is 14 residues long. Germline values: CDR1 DFQATT, CDR2 SNEGSKA (reference sequence). This clonotype came up many times. CDR3 of TCR beta was amplified from genomic DNA via a two-round multiplex PCR. The authors ran first-round PCR with primers specific to each TRBV and TRBJ gene. TCRdb redid the calling of the multiplex PCR reads with MiXCR, one entry per CDR3 protein. The sample holds tens of thousands of distinct CDR3 sequences, approximately 26% seen once. Blood draws of 5.5 to 6 milliliters of peripheral blood occurred at each of two time points.

V is TRBV20-1 and J is TRBJ1-5; D is unresolved. The input for sequencing was PBMCs, taken before or after stereotactic body radiation therapy (not recorded which). The receptor was derived from a donor aged 50 or older with non-small cell lung cancer. In DNA, the CDR3 is TGCAGTGCTAGAGGAGATACTGAACGGCAGCCCCAGCATTTT. Amino acid sequence: CSARGDTERQPQHF.